A selection of T cell receptor beta chains follows, all from one sample in a study of memory CD4+ T cells and cytomegalovirus serostatus. Method: immunoSEQ multiplex PCR; TCRdb's copy keeps in-frame clones and lacks some. The sample holds 70,000 to 95,000 clones, over 80% seen once. Input material: memory CD4+ T cells from blood. These receptors all stem from an adult in good health and CMV-seronegative. Both conserved end residues are part of each CDR3. The order of the fields is clone size, V gene, J gene, D gene, CDR3 protein, CDR3 DNA. The D gene is left open where the match is weak. The size entry is marked missing in some rows and otherwise reads once, few, many or a size class.

-	TRBV27	TRBJ2-7	TRBD2	CASRGRALHEQYF	TGTGCCAGCAGGGGGAGGGCTTTGCACGAGCAGTACTTC
-	TRBV2	TRBJ1-5	-	CASSTNQGQPQHF	TGTGCCAGCAGTACAAACCAGGGGCAGCCCCAGCATTTT
many	TRBV18	TRBJ2-3	TRBD1	CASKPGQGSTDTQYF	TGTGCCAGCAAACCCGGACAGGGAAGCACAGATACGCAGTATTTT
-	TRBV7-8	TRBJ1-4	TRBD1	CASSARGRGEKLFF	TGTGCCAGCAGCGCCAGGGGGCGCGGGGAAAAACTGTTTTTT
few	TRBV7-3	TRBJ2-5	TRBD2	CASSLSGGQETQYF	TGTGCCAGCAGCCTATCGGGGGGGCAAGAGACCCAGTACTTC
-	TRBV9	TRBJ1-4	-	CASSVGQENEKLFF	TGTGCCAGCAGCGTAGGACAGGAGAATGAAAAACTGTTTTTT
-	TRBV2	TRBJ1-2	-	CASSPGPYYGYTF	TGTGCCAGCAGCCCGGGACCCTACTATGGCTACACCTTC
once	TRBV11-2	TRBJ1-2	TRBD1	CASSQQYGQGVSGYTF	TGTGCCAGCAGCCAACAATATGGACAGGGAGTGAGTGGCTACACCTTC
-	TRBV2	TRBJ1-1	TRBD1	CASSLKQGQGTEAFF	TGTGCCAGCAGCCTCAAACAGGGGCAAGGCACTGAAGCTTTCTTT
-	TRBV5-1	TRBJ2-1	-	CASSPGTLDNEQFF	TGCGCCAGCAGCCCGGGGACACTCGACAATGAGCAGTTCTTC
-	TRBV7-9	TRBJ1-4	-	CASSLGMAGANEKLFF	TGTGCCAGCAGCTTAGGAATGGCGGGGGCTAATGAAAAACTGTTTTTT
-	TRBV18	TRBJ1-2	-	CASKQGGNGYTF	TGTGCCAGCAAACAAGGGGGAAATGGCTACACCTTC
once	TRBV28	TRBJ2-2	TRBD2	CASARSGGKVGELFF	TGTGCCAGCGCGCGGAGCGGGGGGAAGGTCGGGGAGCTGTTTTTT
many	TRBV5-1	TRBJ1-4	-	CASSLGAGEKLFF	TGCGCCAGCAGCTTGGGGGCCGGGGAAAAACTGTTTTTT
few	TRBV7-2	TRBJ2-1	-	CASSLVGGGRYNEQFF	TGTGCCAGCAGCTTAGTGGGGGGGGGCCGTTACAATGAGCAGTTCTTC
-	TRBV6-6	TRBJ2-3	TRBD1	CATRAGTGGPDTQYF	TGTGCCACCCGGGCCGGGACAGGGGGCCCAGATACGCAGTATTTT
-	TRBV5-1	TRBJ1-1	-	CASSLALFGYSGEAFF	TGCGCCAGCAGCTTGGCCCTATTCGGGTATTCCGGTGAAGCTTTCTTT
-	TRBV19	TRBJ2-3	-	CASSPSSSTDTQYF	TGTGCCAGTAGTCCCTCCTCCTCCACAGATACGCAGTATTTT
few	TRBV30	TRBJ1-2	-	CAWKAGPHYGYTF	TGTGCCTGGAAGGCAGGACCCCACTATGGCTACACCTTC
-	TRBV5-1	TRBJ1-4	-	CASSLEDGLDEKLFF	TGCGCCAGCAGCTTGGAGGACGGACTGGATGAAAAACTGTTTTTT
once	TRBV18	TRBJ2-5	-	CASSPPGTPRFQETQYF	TGTGCCAGCTCACCACCCGGGACACCACGCTTCCAAGAGACCCAGTACTTC
-	TRBV11-2	TRBJ1-6	-	CASSFDREPLHF	TGTGCCAGCAGCTTTGACAGAGAACCCCTCCACTTT
-	TRBV5-8	TRBJ1-5	TRBD1	CASSLDREQPQHF	TGTGCCAGCAGCCTGGACAGGGAACAGCCCCAGCATTTT
once	TRBV7-9	TRBJ2-7	-	CASSLEQLPYEQYF	TGTGCCAGCAGCTTAGAACAGCTCCCCTACGAGCAGTACTTC
once	TRBV2	TRBJ2-7	TRBD1	CATQGNEQYF	TGTGCCACACAGGGGAACGAGCAGTACTTC
-	TRBV2	TRBJ1-4	-	CATHLGANEKLFF	TGTGCCACCCATCTCGGGGCTAATGAAAAACTGTTTTTT
-	TRBV4-2	TRBJ1-6	-	CASTKQISNSPLHF	TGTGCCAGCACCAAACAGATCTCTAATTCACCCCTCCACTTT
-	TRBV10-3	TRBJ2-7	-	CAISESDPTTSYEQYF	TGTGCCATCAGTGAGTCGGATCCGACGACGTCCTACGAGCAGTACTTC
-	TRBV6-6	TRBJ1-4	TRBD1	CASRSQGAQDEKLFF	TGTGCCAGCAGATCACAGGGGGCGCAGGATGAAAAACTGTTTTTT
-	TRBV7-3	TRBJ2-7	TRBD1	CASSLYPGTGGVNEQYF	TGTGCCAGCAGCTTATACCCAGGGACAGGGGGCGTCAACGAGCAGTACTTC
-	TRBV13	TRBJ1-1	-	CASSIFSGGLMNTEAFF	TGTGCCAGCAGCATCTTTTCCGGGGGTCTAATGAACACTGAAGCTTTCTTT
-	TRBV5-8	TRBJ2-3	-	CASSSRGGGVRATQYF	TGTGCCAGCAGCAGTCGAGGAGGCGGGGTGCGGGCTACGCAGTATTTT
-	TRBV5-1	TRBJ2-4	-	CASSLGQGGYYAKNIQYF	TGCGCCAGCAGCTTGGGACAGGGAGGGTATTATGCCAAAAACATTCAGTACTTC
-	TRBV11-1	TRBJ2-1	TRBD2	CASSFGREAPEQFF	TGTGCCAGCAGCTTTGGACGGGAGGCTCCTGAGCAGTTCTTC
few	TRBV5-1	TRBJ2-2	-	CASSSSAGIGELFF	TGCGCCAGCAGCTCCTCGGCAGGGATCGGGGAGCTGTTTTTT
-	TRBV4-1	TRBJ1-6	TRBD1	CASSQPPLDRVHF	TGCGCCAGCAGCCAACCCCCGTTAGACAGGGTCCACTTT
-	TRBV5-1	TRBJ1-3	-	CASSLASPGFSGNTIYF	TGCGCCAGCAGCTTGGCTTCACCCGGCTTCTCTGGAAACACCATATATTTT
once	TRBV5-4	TRBJ1-6	TRBD1	CASSGFTGVNSPLHF	TGTGCCAGCAGCGGATTTACAGGGGTGAATTCACCCCTCCACTTT
-	TRBV18	TRBJ2-2	-	CASSPLNTGELFF	TGTGCCAGCTCACCGTTGAACACCGGGGAGCTGTTTTTT
-	TRBV5-1	TRBJ2-1	TRBD2	CASSSTSLPYNEQFF	TGCGCCAGCAGCTCGACTAGCCTACCCTACAATGAGCAGTTCTTC
-	TRBV7-9	TRBJ2-4	TRBD1	CASSSPGQGFYIQYF	TGTGCCAGCAGCTCACCGGGACAGGGATTTTACATTCAGTACTTC
-	TRBV2	TRBJ2-7	-	CASSVQQTYEQYF	TGTGCCAGCAGTGTACAGCAGACCTACGAGCAGTACTTC
-	TRBV5-1	TRBJ1-6	TRBD1	CASSSIRGRQGVVSPLHF	TGCGCCAGCAGCTCGATTCGGGGGCGACAGGGGGTGGTTTCACCCCTCCACTTT
-	TRBV10-1	TRBJ1-2	TRBD1	CASSKGQGNYGYTF	TGCGCCAGCAGCAAAGGACAGGGAAACTATGGCTACACCTTC
-	TRBV7-2	TRBJ1-5	TRBD1	CASSLGQGMVQPQHF	TGTGCCAGCAGCTTAGGACAGGGGATGGTCCAGCCCCAGCATTTT
-	TRBV4-1	TRBJ2-3	-	CASSQDHRGTDTQYF	TGCGCCAGCAGCCAAGATCACCGGGGCACAGATACGCAGTATTTT
few	TRBV6-5	TRBJ1-1	TRBD1	CATRRDIDRDTEAFF	TGTGCCACCAGACGGGACATCGACAGGGACACTGAAGCTTTCTTT
-	TRBV6-6	TRBJ2-1	TRBD1	CASSSTGGTSNEQFF	TGTGCCAGCAGTTCGACAGGGGGCACCTCCAATGAGCAGTTCTTC
-	TRBV2	TRBJ1-2	-	CASSNRQGYTF	TGTGCCAGCAGTAACCGTCAAGGCTACACCTTC
-	TRBV7-2	TRBJ2-7	TRBD1	CASKGQGGGGYEQYF	TGTGCCAGCAAGGGACAGGGAGGGGGCGGGTACGAGCAGTACTTC
-	TRBV27	TRBJ2-7	TRBD1	CASSLSGTGGIYEQYF	TGTGCCAGCAGTTTATCGGGGACAGGGGGCATCTACGAGCAGTACTTC
-	TRBV10-2	TRBJ1-5	TRBD1	CASLPTGEHQPQHF	TGCGCCAGCCTACCGACAGGGGAACATCAGCCCCAGCATTTT
-	TRBV15	TRBJ1-1	-	CATLRGGNTEAFF	TGTGCCACCCTCCGAGGGGGAAACACTGAAGCTTTCTTT
-	TRBV5-4	TRBJ2-3	TRBD2	CASSSGLAGGPDTQYF	TGTGCCAGCAGCTCGGGACTAGCGGGGGGGCCAGATACGCAGTATTTT
-	TRBV27	TRBJ1-1	-	CASSFDSPWGEAFF	TGTGCCAGCAGTTTCGACTCTCCCTGGGGTGAAGCTTTCTTT
-	TRBV5-6	TRBJ1-2	TRBD1	CASSLKRQGAGGYTF	TGTGCCAGCAGCTTGAAACGACAGGGGGCGGGTGGCTACACCTTC
-	TRBV11-2	TRBJ1-2	-	CASSLEDYGYTF	TGTGCCAGCAGCTTAGAAGACTATGGCTACACCTTC
-	TRBV7-9	TRBJ2-3	-	CASSLATVAQYF	TGTGCCAGCAGCTTAGCTACCGTTGCGCAGTATTTT
-	TRBV4-3	TRBJ1-2	TRBD1	CASSPPGQSSPGYGYTF	TGCGCCAGCAGCCCCCCGGGACAGTCAAGCCCTGGGTATGGCTACACCTTC
-	TRBV7-2	TRBJ2-3	TRBD2	CASRKGTSGGWRTDTQYF	TGTGCCAGCAGGAAGGGGACTAGCGGGGGCTGGAGGACAGATACGCAGTATTTT